What follows are 28 T cell receptor beta chains derived from one specimen sequenced in a study of OX40 agonist ivuxolimab in advanced cancers. The table came from immunoSEQ multiplex PCR; TCRdb's copy has only in-frame clones and leaves some out. The table includes about 76,000 clones, around 84% detected once. Sequencing was performed on CD4+ or CD8+ T cells sorted from blood, taken in a trial of the OX40 agonist ivuxolimab. The receptors stem from an adult with an advanced solid tumor such as melanoma, head and neck, liver or kidney cancer.

This clone was seen a handful of times. The J gene is TRBJ1-5, the V gene TRBV29-1; D not certain. CDR1 and CDR2 (germline): SQVTM, ANQGSEA. The CDR3 extends over 12 amino acids. Trimming cost V 5 bases and J 2 bases, with 7 bases left between them. CDR3 in amino acids: CSVSWGNQPQHF. The CDR3 DNA reads TGCAGCGTTTCCTGGGGCAATCAGCCCCAGCATTTT. Looking up the rest from reference TRBV29-1 and TRBJ1-5 gives the full variable domain: SAVISQKPSRDICQRGTSLTIQCQVDSQVTMMFWYRQQPGQSLTLIATANQGSEATYESGFVIDKFPISRPNLTFSTLTVSNMSPEDSSIYLCSVSWGNQPQHFGDGTRLSIL.

The J gene is TRBJ2-5, the V gene TRBV2; D is possibly TRBD2 (6 bases). There are 14 residues in the CDR3. With 6 bases removed from V and 3 bases from J, the gap between germline ends came to 14 bases. The germline gives CDR1 SNHLY, CDR2 FYNNEI. CDR3 region: CASSPGTVEETQYF. The CDR3 nucleotides read TGTGCCAGCAGCCCCGGGACTGTCGAAGAGACCCAGTACTTC. The full variable domain, completed using reference TRBV2 and TRBJ2-5, is EPEVTQTPSHQVTQMGQEVILRCVPISNHLYFYWYRQILGQKVEFLVSFYNNEISEKSEIFDDQFSVERPDGSNFTLKIRSTKLEDSAMYFCASSPGTVEETQYFGPGTRLLVL.

The V and J genes are TRBV28 and TRBJ2-7; TRBD2 might be the D (6 bases). Trimming left V 2 bases short and J 2 bases short, with 25 bases between. Germline CDR1 is MDHEN and CDR2 is SYDVKM. The CDR3 length is 19 residues. CDR3 region: CASSLTGEFWLSGPYEQYF. In DNA form, the CDR3 reads TGTGCCAGCAGTTTAACGGGGGAGTTTTGGCTTTCAGGACCCTACGAGCAGTACTTC.

The rearrangement links TRBV2 to TRBJ1-1; D is perhaps TRBD1 (6 bases). This CDR3 has 13 amino acids. The V end was cut by 8 bases, the J end by 4 bases, with 14 bases between. Germline CDR1 is SNHLY and CDR2 is FYNNEI. CDR3 protein: CASLVGHSTEAFF. The DNA of the CDR3 is TGTGCCAGCTTGGTGGGACACTCCACTGAAGCTTTCTTT.

This rearrangement joins TRBV13 to TRBJ1-3; TRBD1 agrees at 7 bases. The CDR3 is 16 residues long. Trimming cost V 4 bases and J 1 base; bases outside gene matches: 7. Looked up from germline, CDR1 is PRHDT and CDR2 is FYEKMQ (reference sequence). The chain's CDR3 is CASSYPGTASGNTIYF. The CDR3 DNA reads as TGTGCCAGCAGCTACCCAGGGACAGCTTCTGGAAACACCATATATTTT.

V gene TRBV21-1 combines with J gene TRBJ1-5; the table calls TRBD1, which could not be checked here. TRBV21-1 counts as a pseudogene. This CDR3 is 15 amino acids long. The CDR3, as DNA: TGTGCCAGCAGCCGAGGACAGGGCGGGGATCAGCCCCAGCATTTT. This gives the protein CASSRGQGGDQPQHF.

Only one count was recorded for this clone. The chain joins TRBV28 to TRBJ1-5; the D gene is possibly TRBD1 (6 bases). The CDR3 runs 14 residues. Germline assignment: CDR1 MDHEN and CDR2 SYDVKM. V was shortened by 7 bases and J by 2 bases, with 12 bases between the two germline ends. CDR3 loop: CASIWAGGNQPQHF. The DNA for the CDR3 is TGTGCCAGCATCTGGGCAGGGGGCAATCAGCCCCAGCATTTT.

The V gene is TRBV2, the J gene TRBJ2-7; 9 nucleotides align to TRBD1. CDR1 SNHLY and CDR2 FYNNEI come from the germline V gene. Trimming at V came to 7 bases and at J to 8 bases, leaving 21 bases not matched to a gene. The CDR3 has 17 residues. The CDR3 region is CASMGTGGQGILVKQYF. CDR3 nucleotide sequence: TGTGCCAGCATGGGGACGGGGGGACAGGGAATCCTAGTGAAGCAGTACTTC. The full variable domain, its missing parts supplied by reference TRBV2 and TRBJ2-7, is EPEVTQTPSHQVTQMGQEVILRCVPISNHLYFYWYRQILGQKVEFLVSFYNNEISEKSEIFDDQFSVERPDGSNFTLKIRSTKLEDSAMYFCASMGTGGQGILVKQYFGPGTRLTVT.

The chain uses TRBV6-6 and TRBJ1-2; the D gene is possibly TRBD1 (6 bases). Trimming removed 2 bases at V and 3 bases at J, with 16 bases between. CDR3 length: 16 residues. The germline gives CDR1 MNHNY, CDR2 SVGAGI (reference sequence). CDR3 DNA: TGTGCCAGCAGTTACGGGGGGGCGCAGGGTCACTATGGCTACACCTTC. Translating gives CASSYGGAQGHYGYTF.

A remark on this clone: At one end the junction does not follow the germline gene, possibly because of a read error. This chain links TRBV10-2 with TRBJ1-1; tentative D call: TRBD1 (6 bases). The CDR3 extends over 12 amino acids. Germline-derived CDR1 and CDR2 are WSHSY and SAAADI. In DNA, the CDR3 is TGCGCCAGCCGAGGACAGTACAATGAAGGTTTCTTT. Translating gives CASRGQYNEGFF.

This clone was counted a single time. The chain couples TRBV4-1 to TRBJ1-4, with a tentative D call TRBD1 (5 bases). Trimming removed 0 bases at V and 4 bases at J, with 21 bases between. CDR1 and CDR2 from the germline V gene are MGHRA and YSYEKL. The CDR3 runs to 19 residues. This CDR3 reads CASSQDRQGNWGSNEKLFF. DNA for the CDR3: TGCGCCAGCAGCCAAGACCGTCAGGGTAATTGGGGAAGTAATGAAAAACTGTTTTTT.

V usage is TRBV6-1 and J usage is TRBJ1-2, with a possible D match to TRBD1 (5 bases). The CDR3 extends over 13 amino acids. Trimming took 3 bases from V and 4 from J, leaving 9 bases between them. Germline-derived CDR1 and CDR2 are MNHNS and SASEGT. The DNA of the CDR3 is TGTGCCAGCAGTGACGCGGGGCCCTATGGCTACACCTTC. This encodes CASSDAGPYGYTF.

Only one count was recorded for this clone. The chain carries TRBV25-1 and TRBJ2-2; D may be TRBD2 (5 bases). The CDR3 length is 17 residues. V was shortened by 2 bases and J by 1 base, with 14 bases between the two germline ends. Germline V gives CDR1 MGHDK, CDR2 SYGVNS. The chain's CDR3 is CASSEPNGLGNTGELFF. In nucleotides, the CDR3 is TGTGCCAGCAGTGAACCCAACGGACTGGGGAACACCGGGGAGCTGTTTTTT.

The genes are TRBV19 and TRBJ2-6; tentatively, D is TRBD2 (6 bases). Germline CDR1 LNHDA, CDR2 SQIVND (reference sequence). CDR3 length equals 17 residues. Trimming took 3 bases from V and 4 from J, leaving 16 bases between them. DNA for the CDR3: TGTGCCAGTAGTATCGCCGGAGGGGTATCCGGGGCCAACGTCCTGACTTTC. Translation gives CASSIAGGVSGANVLTF.

The CDR3 reads CASRGEGNTIYF. The CDR3 DNA reads TGTGCCAGCAGGGGAGAGGGAAACACCATATATTTT. This chain links TRBV2 with TRBJ1-3; D remains unclear. The CDR3 sequence is 12 residues long. The germline V gene has CDR1 SNHLY and CDR2 FYNNEI. Trimming took off 6 bases at V and 4 bases at J, with 7 bases between the two ends. Complete variable domain (other parts from reference TRBV2 and TRBJ1-3): EPEVTQTPSHQVTQMGQEVILRCVPISNHLYFYWYRQILGQKVEFLVSFYNNEISEKSEIFDDQFSVERPDGSNFTLKIRSTKLEDSAMYFCASRGEGNTIYFGEGSWLTVV.

The V call is TRBV9, the J call TRBJ1-4, with a possible D match to TRBD1 (6 bases). This CDR3 is 15 amino acids long. Germline V gene sequence: CDR1 SGDLS, CDR2 YYNGEE. V lost 0 bases to trimming and J lost 8 bases, with 14 bases between them. In DNA form, the CDR3 reads TGTGCCAGCAGCGTAGGGGGGGCGATAACCGAAAAACTGTTTTTT. Its protein is CASSVGGAITEKLFF. Drawing the rest from reference TRBV9 and TRBJ1-4, the complete variable domain is DSGVTQTPKHLITATGQRVTLRCSPRSGDLSVYWYQQSLDQGLQFLIQYYNGEERAKGNILERFSAQQFPDLHSELNLSSLELGDSALYFCASSVGGAITEKLFFGSGTQLSVL.

V and J are TRBV10-1 and TRBJ1-1, with no clear D. Germline V gives CDR1 WNHNN, CDR2 SYGVQD (reference sequence). V lost 8 bases and J 6 bases, leaving 25 bases between the germline ends. CDR3 size: 16 residues. The CDR3: CASQCEEKGRGAEAFF. CDR3 in DNA: TGCGCCAGCCAGTGCGAGGAGAAGGGTAGAGGCGCTGAAGCTTTCTTT.

This chain links TRBV30 with TRBJ2-1; a possible D gene is TRBD1 (5 bases). The CDR3 is made up of 13 amino acids. Germline CDR1 and CDR2: GTSNPN and SVGIG (reference sequence). The ends were cut back, 7 bases at V and 8 bases at J, with 18 bases in the middle. This CDR3 is CASDSQLFDEQFF. The CDR3 coding sequence is TGTGCCTCTGACAGCCAGCTTTTCGATGAGCAGTTCTTC.

The chain links TRBV2 to TRBJ2-7; D ambiguous. The CDR3 length is 14 residues. Trimming pared 4 bases from V and 7 bases from J, leaving 17 bases between. Germline-derived CDR1 and CDR2 are SNHLY and FYNNEI. CDR3 region: CASSVSQAAGEQYF. The DNA for the CDR3 is TGTGCCAGCAGTGTTAGTCAAGCCGCTGGGGAGCAGTACTTC.

The chain employs TRBV28 and TRBJ1-2; D is unresolved. Germline lookup yields CDR1 MDHEN and CDR2 SYDVKM. The CDR3 is 14 amino acids. V was trimmed by 2 bases and J by 6 bases, leaving 13 bases between them. In DNA, the CDR3 is TGTGCCAGCAGTTTAGTTCTGGGCTTAAATGGCTACACCTTC. This gives the protein CASSLVLGLNGYTF.

The chain carries TRBV5-4 and TRBJ1-1; D not certain. The CDR3 totals 14 residues. Germline loops: CDR1 SGHNT, CDR2 YYREEE (reference sequence). V gave up 4 bases and J gave up 4 bases, with 14 bases separating them. As DNA, the CDR3 is TGTGCCAGCAGCCCTGGTGGGGTTGGCACTGAAGCTTTCTTT. Translation gives CASSPGGVGTEAFF.

The chain links TRBV2 to TRBJ2-1, with 12 bases lining up with TRBD2. V gave up 7 bases and J gave up 8 bases; unmatched junction bases: 6. The CDR3 totals 14 residues. From germline, CDR1 is SNHLY and CDR2 FYNNEI. Here the CDR3 DNA reads TGTGCCAGCAAGGAGCGGACTAGCGGGGATGAGCAGTTCTTC. It encodes CASKERTSGDEQFF.

The chain links TRBV30 to TRBJ2-3; maybe TRBD2 (6 bases). The CDR3 sequence is 15 residues long. Germline assignment: CDR1 GTSNPN and CDR2 SVGIG (reference sequence). Trimming left V 5 bases short and J 5 bases short, with 20 bases between. For the CDR3, the DNA is TGTGCCTGGGACCTTCGGGCTAGCGTATTAGATACGCAGTATTTT. This translates into CAWDLRASVLDTQYF.

The chain combines TRBV19 with TRBJ2-7; D not resolved. The germline gives CDR1 LNHDA, CDR2 SQIVND (reference sequence). This CDR3 has 14 amino acids. With 5 bases removed from V and 3 bases from J, the gap between germline ends came to 14 bases. CDR3 region: CASSPGPLNYEQYF. The CDR3 nucleotides read TGTGCCAGTAGTCCGGGTCCGCTTAACTACGAGCAGTACTTC.

The rearrangement uses TRBV5-5 and TRBJ2-7; perhaps D is TRBD1 or TRBD2 (5 bases each). Trimming pared 4 bases from V and 2 bases from J, leaving 13 bases between. Germline loops: CDR1 SGHKS, CDR2 YYEKEE (reference sequence). This CDR3 region has 14 residues. CDR3: CASSRGPMAYEQYF. The CDR3 DNA reads as TGTGCCAGCAGCCGGGGACCCATGGCCTACGAGCAGTACTTC.

The CDR3 bases are TGTGCCAGCAGCCCCCAACTAGCGGGGGCTGCTAGCACAGATACGCAGTATTTT. Amino acids: CASSPQLAGAASTDTQYF. V usage is TRBV4-2 and J usage is TRBJ2-3, with 11 bases lining up with TRBD2. This CDR3 has 18 residues. CDR1 and CDR2 (germline): LGHNA, YNFKEQ. V was clipped by 4 bases and J by 0 bases; unmatched bases: 9.

This clone was found once. The J gene is TRBJ1-3, the V gene TRBV5-1; TRBD1 might be the D (6 bases). The germline V and J ends were trimmed by 4 bases and 1 base, with 15 bases remaining between them. Per the germline V gene, CDR1 is SGHRS and CDR2 is YFSETQ. The CDR3 runs to 16 residues. As DNA, the CDR3 is TGCGCCAGCAGCCGTAACGAAGGGGGTTCTGGAAACACCATATATTTT. It translates to CASSRNEGGSGNTIYF.

The chain joins TRBV11-1 to TRBJ1-5; D gene unclear. The V gene's germline CDR1 is SGHAT and CDR2 FQDESV (reference sequence). Deletions cut 2 bases from V and 4 bases from J, with 21 bases between. This CDR3 region has 18 residues. CDR3 nucleotide sequence: TGTGCCAGCAGCTTAACGGGTGGGGAAAGAGTTCGGAATCAGCCCCAGCATTTT. As protein: CASSLTGGERVRNQPQHF.